One and the same sample provided the 29 T cell receptor beta chains below, sequenced in a study of CD8+CD57+ T cells in acquired aplastic anemia (dated by TCRdb to 2017 to 2018). The sample was run on an Illumina HiSeq 2000. Profiling of TCR beta VDJ combinations and CDR3 sequences used genomic DNA as the template. The public sequencing data were trimmed at Q25 with fastp and processed into clonotypes with MiXCR by TCRdb, which kept only in-frame beta chains. For every CDR3 protein sequence, its rows merge into one entry that carries the most common genes and DNA. For this sample the table gives some 170,000 distinct CDR3 sequences, of which about 45% were detected only once. The ten top clones hold more than 0.85% of the sample. The patients picked for sequencing were ones in whom flow cytometry had shown an expansion of CD8+CD57+ cells. The specimen sequenced was sorted CD4+, CD8+, or CD8+CD57+ T cells (not recorded which) from PBMCs. The receptors stem from a human donor with aplastic anemia.

With regard to this clonotype: With a much larger clone just one base away, this may be a read error. The chain uses TRBV2 and TRBJ2-3; the D call may be TRBD1 or TRBD2 (5 bases each). V lost 1 base, J lost 0 bases, and 8 bases lay in between. This CDR3 is 15 amino acids long. Germline CDR1 is SNHLY and CDR2 is FYNNEI. CDR3 nucleotides: TGTGCCAGCAGTGAAGGCTGGGGGAGCACAGATACGCAGTATTTT. Translation gives CASSEGWGSTDTQYF.

The chain couples TRBV7-8 to TRBJ1-1, with 10 bases lining up with TRBD1. Germline V gene sequence: CDR1 SGHVS, CDR2 FQNEAQ. The CDR3 is 15 amino acids. With V trimmed by 0 bases and J by 8 bases, 6 bases remained unmatched. In DNA, the CDR3 is TGTGCCAGCAGCTTAGCCCCAGGGACAGGGGAAGAAGCTTTCTTT. Its protein product is CASSLAPGTGEEAFF.

Concerning this clonotype itself: A much larger clonotype is one base distant, so this may be a read error. This chain uses TRBV6-5 with TRBJ1-2; TRBD1 aligns across 8 bases. This CDR3 is built from 13 residues. Germline V CDR1 and CDR2: MNHEY, SVGAGI. Trimming at V came to 6 bases and at J to 8 bases, leaving 8 bases not matched to a gene. CDR3 nucleotides: TGTGCCAGCAGATTACTACCAGGGGGCGGCTACACCTTC. Amino acid sequence: CASRLLPGGGYTF.

The gene calls are TRBV10-3 and TRBJ1-5; 10 bases match TRBD1. Losses at the gene ends were 4 bases for V and 6 bases for J; bases not matched to a gene: 3. This CDR3 is built from 14 residues. The germline gives CDR1 ENHRY, CDR2 SYGVKD. The CDR3 bases are TGTGCCATCAGTGGAGACAGGGGGCGTCAGCCCCAGCATTTT. This sequence encodes CAISGDRGRQPQHF.

This clonotype has ten or more counts. V and J are TRBV12-3 or TRBV12-4 and TRBJ1-2; perhaps TRBD1 as D (6 bases). CDR3 length equals 14 residues. V gave up 7 bases and J gave up 1 base, with 13 bases separating them. The CDR3 sequence is CASTQGTLNYGYTF. The CDR3 DNA sequence: TGTGCCAGCACCCAAGGGACACTTAACTATGGCTACACCTTC.

This clonotype was recorded a few times. This may be a read error: a much more frequent sequence differs by one nucleotide. V usage is TRBV20-1 and J usage is TRBJ1-3; D is unclear. The CDR3 covers 14 residues. V shed 2 bases and J shed 0 bases, with 8 bases lying between them. The germline V gene encodes CDR1 DFQATT and CDR2 SNEGSKA (reference sequence). CDR3 loop: CSARPGSSGNTIYF. As DNA, the CDR3 is TGCAGTGCTAGACCTGGTTCCTCTGGAAACACCATATATTTT.

In its sample, this clonotype was seen many times. The V call is TRBV7-9, the J call TRBJ1-3, with D uncertain. Germline V lookup: CDR1 SEHNR, CDR2 FQNEAQ (reference sequence). The V gene lost 5 bases and the J gene lost 0 bases, with 11 bases spanning the gap. The CDR3 is made up of 15 amino acids. The CDR3 nucleotides read TGTGCCAGCAGCCACGACCGAAGCTCTGGAAACACCATATATTTT. The encoded protein is CASSHDRSSGNTIYF.

J is TRBJ1-2 and V is TRBV15, with unresolved D. The CDR3 covers 14 residues. CDR1 and CDR2 (germline): LNHNV, YYDKDF (reference sequence). The V end was cut by 3 bases, the J end by 0 bases, with 8 bases between. The CDR3 sequence is CATSSLGANYGYTF. The CDR3 nucleotides are TGTGCCACCAGCAGCTTGGGTGCTAACTATGGCTACACCTTC.

This clonotype was counted at least ten times. This chain uses TRBV6-1 with TRBJ1-2; D uncertain. Germline values: CDR1 MNHNS, CDR2 SASEGT. The CDR3 length is 15 residues. V was shortened by 2 bases and J by 2 bases, with 12 bases between the two germline ends. The DNA of the CDR3 is TGTGCCAGCAGTGAAAGGGAAGGGCTGAACTATGGCTACACCTTC. Amino acid sequence: CASSEREGLNYGYTF.

The chain employs TRBV24-1 and TRBJ2-1, with 9 bases that match TRBD1. CDR1 and CDR2 from the germline V gene are KGHDR and SFDVKD. The CDR3 is 14 amino acids. The J segment lost 8 bases and the V segment lost 4 bases, leaving 5 bases of the junction unmatched. The DNA of the CDR3 is TGTGCCACCAGTGACCGGGACAGGGCCTATGAGCAGTTCTTC. Residues: CATSDRDRAYEQFF.

The rearrangement joins TRBV10-3 to TRBJ1-1, with D unclear. V lost 8 bases and J 4 bases, leaving 14 bases between the germline ends. Germline values: CDR1 ENHRY, CDR2 SYGVKD. CDR3 length: 13 amino acids. For the CDR3, the DNA is TGTGCCATCTTCGGCGGGTGGGGCACTGAAGCTTTCTTT. Its protein product is CAIFGGWGTEAFF.

This clonotype was detected many times. This sequence joins TRBV4-3 and TRBJ2-3; 7 positions agree with TRBD2. Germline loops: CDR1 LGHNA, CDR2 YSLEER. J gave up 4 bases and V 1 base, and 2 bases lay outside the gene matches. The CDR3 sequence is 14 residues long. DNA of the CDR3: TGCGCCAGCAGCCAAGTGGGGGGGGCAGATACGCAGTATTTT. This gives the protein CASSQVGGADTQYF.

This clonotype has more than one count but fewer than ten. The chain is built from TRBV24-1 and TRBJ1-2; unclear D gene. The V and J ends lost 5 bases and 8 bases respectively, with 17 bases between them. The CDR3 consists of 14 residues. The germline V gene has CDR1 KGHDR and CDR2 SFDVKD. Here the CDR3 reads CATSASDGNSGYTF. The CDR3 nucleotides are TGTGCCACCAGTGCATCTGATGGGAATAGCGGCTACACCTTC.

This clonotype was detected many times. The chain employs TRBV4-3 and TRBJ2-5; 12 bases fit TRBD2. With V trimmed by 4 bases and J by 4 bases, 4 bases remained unmatched. The germline gives CDR1 LGHNA, CDR2 YSLEER. The CDR3 runs 15 residues. The CDR3 loop is CASSPGGLAGETQYF. For the CDR3, the DNA is TGCGCCAGCAGCCCCGGGGGACTAGCGGGAGAGACCCAGTACTTC.

At least ten counts were recorded for this clonotype. This chain links TRBV5-4 with TRBJ2-7; tentative D call: TRBD1 (6 bases). Trimming pared 5 bases from V and 6 bases from J, leaving 12 bases between. Germline CDR1 reads SGHNT; CDR2 reads YYREEE (reference sequence). This CDR3 contains 12 residues. CDR3: CASSFTGFEQYF. In nucleotides, the CDR3 is TGTGCCAGCAGTTTCACAGGGTTCGAGCAGTACTTC.

The chain recombines TRBV27 with TRBJ1-6; D remains unclear. Germline V CDR1 and CDR2: MNHEY, SMNVEV (reference sequence). With 5 bases removed from V and 7 bases from J, the gap between germline ends came to 6 bases. The CDR3 length is 12 residues. The CDR3 loop is CASSQQNSPLHF. The CDR3 nucleotides read TGTGCCAGCAGTCAACAGAATTCACCCCTCCACTTT.

This clonotype was seen a few times. The CDR3 spells CSARAGDSYEQYF. Here the CDR3 DNA reads TGCAGCGCCAGAGCGGGGGACTCCTACGAGCAGTACTTC. This chain uses TRBV29-1 with TRBJ2-7; 8 nucleotides agree with TRBD2. This CDR3 spans 13 amino acids. V dropped 7 bases and J dropped 0; count of bases not matched to a gene: 5. CDR1 is SQVTM, CDR2 ANQGSEA, per germline.

This chain uses TRBV7-6 with TRBJ2-1; 11 nucleotides line up with TRBD2. The V and J ends lost 1 base and 6 bases, in that order; junction bases with no gene match: 2. The CDR3 is 15 residues long. The germline gives CDR1 SGHVS, CDR2 FNYEAQ. CDR3 coding DNA: TGTGCCAGCAGCTTAGTTAGCGGGGGGGCCAATGAGCAGTTCTTC. Translation: CASSLVSGGANEQFF. The entire variable domain, with the rest obtained from reference TRBV7-6 and TRBJ2-1, is as follows: GAGVSQSPRYKVTKRGQDVALRCDPISGHVSLYWYRQALGQGPEFLTYFNYEAQQDKSGLPNDRFSAERPEGSISTLTIQRTEQRDSAMYRCASSLVSGGANEQFFGPGTRLTVL.

The rearrangement links TRBV11-1 to TRBJ2-7; 11 positions match TRBD2. Losses at the gene ends were 4 bases for V and 2 bases for J; bases not matched to a gene: 7. The CDR3 totals 16 residues. Per germline, CDR1 SGHAT and CDR2 FQDESV (reference sequence). The CDR3 bases are TGTGCCAGCAGCTCGGCTAGCGGGGGGAACCCCTACGAGCAGTACTTC. Protein product: CASSSASGGNPYEQYF.

The genes are TRBV10-3 and TRBJ2-2; no clear D gene. The V and J ends lost 3 bases and 3 bases respectively, with 11 bases between them. The germline gives CDR1 ENHRY, CDR2 SYGVKD. The CDR3 has 15 amino acids. The CDR3 coding sequence is TGTGCCATCAGTGACGGCTGGCATTACACCGGGGAGCTGTTTTTT. It translates to CAISDGWHYTGELFF.

This clonotype was counted many times. The CDR3 here is CAISEIPGMFIYEQYF. In DNA form, the CDR3 reads TGTGCCATCAGTGAGATACCGGGGATGTTCATCTACGAGCAGTACTTC. The V and J genes are TRBV10-3 and TRBJ2-7; TRBD2 might be the D (5 bases). This CDR3 spans 16 amino acids. CDR1 is ENHRY, CDR2 SYGVKD, per germline. The ends were cut back, 2 bases at V and 3 bases at J, with 17 bases in the middle.

In regard to this clonotype: One junction end does not reproduce the germline sequence, and a read error may be involved. This chain joins TRBV7-3 and TRBJ2-1; possibly TRBD1 or TRBD2 for D (5 bases each). The CDR3 is 14 amino acids. CDR1 and CDR2 from the germline V gene are SGHTA and FQGTGA. CDR3 nucleotides: TGCGCCAGCAGCCCGGGACCCTCCTACAATGAGCAGTTCTTC. Residues: CASSPGPSYNEQFF. Full variable domain (remainder filled in from reference TRBV7-3 and TRBJ2-1): GAGVSQTPSNKVTEKGKYVELRCDPISGHTALYWYRQSLGQGPEFLIYFQGTGAADDSGLPNDRFFAVRPEGSVSTLKIQRTERGDSAVYLCASSPGPSYNEQFFGPGTRLTVL.

This clonotype was detected many times. This rearrangement joins TRBV14 to TRBJ1-6, with D maybe TRBD1 (6 bases). Trimming removed 4 bases at V and 5 bases at J, with 12 bases between. CDR3 length: 15 amino acids. Germline V gene data show CDR1 as SGHDN and CDR2 as FVKESK. The chain's CDR3 is CASSRTDSNNSPLHF. In DNA, the CDR3 is TGTGCCAGCAGCCGGACGGACAGTAATAATTCACCCCTCCACTTT.

This clonotype has only a few counts. The chain combines TRBV2 with TRBJ1-4, with D maybe TRBD1 (6 bases). The CDR3 is 15 residues long. Germline CDR1 SNHLY, CDR2 FYNNEI. V was trimmed by 6 bases and J by 7 bases, leaving 18 bases between them. The CDR3 loop reads CASSPPGGLGEKLFF. Here the CDR3 DNA reads TGTGCCAGCAGCCCCCCCGGGGGCCTTGGTGAAAAACTGTTTTTT.

This rearrangement joins TRBV2 to TRBJ1-2; D is ambiguous. The CDR3 length is 13 residues. Trimming removed 1 base at V and 1 base at J, with 4 bases between. Germline V gives CDR1 SNHLY, CDR2 FYNNEI. Here the CDR3 DNA reads TGTGCCAGCAGTGAAGACAATAACTATGGCTACACCTTC. This gives the protein CASSEDNNYGYTF. The full variable domain, completed using reference TRBV2 and TRBJ1-2, is EPEVTQTPSHQVTQMGQEVILRCVPISNHLYFYWYRQILGQKVEFLVSFYNNEISEKSEIFDDQFSVERPDGSNFTLKIRSTKLEDSAMYFCASSEDNNYGYTFGSGTRLTVV.

This chain joins TRBV29-1 and TRBJ1-1; 7 bases are shared with TRBD1. Germline loops: CDR1 SQVTM, CDR2 ANQGSEA. J lost 1 base, V lost 3 bases, and 2 bases had no gene match. This CDR3 has 13 residues. CDR3 nucleotides: TGCAGCGTTGATCCAGGGGGGAACACTGAAGCTTTCTTT. Translating it yields CSVDPGGNTEAFF.

At least ten counts were recorded for this clonotype. The chain recombines TRBV7-2 with TRBJ2-7; D gene uncertain. Germline values: CDR1 SGHTA, CDR2 FQGNSA. The length of the CDR3 is 13 residues. V was trimmed by 4 bases and J by 6 bases, leaving 13 bases between them. The CDR3 sequence is CASSSELFLEQYF. CDR3 bases: TGTGCCAGCAGCTCCGAACTGTTCCTCGAGCAGTACTTC.

This clonotype was detected many times. The rearrangement uses TRBV20-1 and TRBJ1-6; D is uncertain. Between the trimmed V and J ends, which lost 2 bases and 0 bases, there was a span of 11 bases. The CDR3 loop spans 16 amino acids. Germline V gene lookup returns CDR1 DFQATT and CDR2 SNEGSKA (reference sequence). In nucleotides, the CDR3 is TGCAGTGCTAGAACCCAAGGGAGCTCCTATAATTCACCCCTCCACTTT. It translates to CSARTQGSSYNSPLHF.

This clonotype was observed many times. The chain employs TRBV11-2 and TRBJ2-1; 7 positions agree with TRBD2. The trim removed 4 bases at V and 8 bases at J, leaving 11 bases unmatched. Germline V gene lookup returns CDR1 SGHAT and CDR2 FQNNGV. The CDR3 has 15 amino acids. CDR3 sequence: CASSSRTRVIHEQFF. CDR3 DNA sequence: TGTGCCAGCAGCTCAAGGACTAGAGTAATACATGAGCAGTTCTTC.